A single sample gave rise to the 27 T cell receptor beta chains below, sequenced in a study of blood T cell repertoires in COVID-19. The assay was immunoSEQ multiplex PCR, and TCRdb's table has in-frame clones only and misses some. The data hold over 85,000 clones, with 86% observed a single time. The sequenced sample consisted of peripheral blood. These receptors were obtained from a woman older than 75 with acute or convalescent COVID-19.

This chain links TRBV14 with TRBJ2-3, with 7 bases aligning to TRBD2. The CDR3 totals 17 residues. The V gene's germline CDR1 is SGHDN and CDR2 FVKESK. Trimming took 5 bases from V and 2 from J; bases not matched to a gene: 13. CDR3 sequence reads: CASSTRPAGRNTDTQYF. Written as DNA, the CDR3 is TGTGCCAGCAGCACTAGGCCAGCGGGGCGGAACACAGATACGCAGTATTTT.

J is TRBJ2-7 and V is TRBV7-3, with 9 nucleotides matching TRBD2. There are 16 residues in the CDR3. The ends lost 1 base at V and 0 bases at J; junction bases unmatched: 4. From germline, CDR1 is SGHTA and CDR2 FQGTGA. CDR3 in amino acids: CASSLIRAGGSYEQYF. Written as DNA, the CDR3 is TGTGCCAGCAGCTTAATTCGAGCGGGGGGCTCCTACGAGCAGTACTTC.

The CDR3 sequence: CASSPQGWNTEAFF. The CDR3 DNA reads TGTGCCAGCAGCCCCCAGGGATGGAACACTGAAGCTTTCTTT. This rearrangement joins TRBV11-3 to TRBJ1-1; D possibly corresponds to TRBD1 (5 bases). Germline assignment: CDR1 SGHNT and CDR2 YENEEA. V was shortened by 5 bases and J by 1 base, with 11 bases between the two germline ends. The CDR3 runs to 14 residues.

The rearrangement links TRBV30 to TRBJ2-1; D is possibly TRBD1 (6 bases). Germline lookup yields CDR1 GTSNPN and CDR2 SVGIG (reference sequence). The CDR3 is 12 amino acids. Trimming removed 2 bases from V and 10 bases from J, with 12 bases in between. The CDR3 sequence is CAWSLTGHEQFF. The DNA for the CDR3 is TGTGCCTGGAGTCTTACGGGACACGAGCAGTTCTTC. Together with reference TRBV30 and TRBJ2-1, the CDR3 gives the full variable domain: SQTIHQWPATLVQPVGSPLSLECTVEGTSNPNLYWYRQAAGRGLQLLFYSVGIGQISSEVPQNLSASRPQDRQFILSSKKLLLSDSGFYLCAWSLTGHEQFFGPGTRLTVL.

This sequence joins TRBV5-1 and TRBJ1-2, with D possibly TRBD1 on 5 matching bases. The germline CDR1 and CDR2 sequences are SGHRS and YFSETQ. The CDR3 is 14 residues long. With 1 base removed from V and 6 bases from J, the gap between germline ends came to 13 bases. The CDR3 DNA sequence: TGCGCCAGCAGCTTGAATGGGGCTCCCCATGGCTACACCTTC. Protein product: CASSLNGAPHGYTF.

The chain combines TRBV5-1 with TRBJ2-7; tentatively, D is TRBD2 (5 bases). The CDR3 is 14 residues long. Per the germline V gene, CDR1 is SGHRS and CDR2 is YFSETQ. Trimming pared 2 bases from V and 0 bases from J, leaving 9 bases between. The CDR3 nucleotides read TGCGCCAGCAGCTTTTTGGGGAGCTCCTACGAGCAGTACTTC. It encodes CASSFLGSSYEQYF.

This chain joins TRBV19 and TRBJ1-6; 10 bases agree with TRBD1. The length of the CDR3 is 16 residues. In germline, CDR1 is LNHDA, CDR2 SQIVND (reference sequence). V lost 4 bases and J lost 5; bases outside the gene matches: 5. The CDR3 DNA reads as TGTGCCAGTAGTAATTTGGGACAGGGGAATAATTCACCCCTCCACTTT. This translates into CASSNLGQGNNSPLHF.

The J gene is TRBJ1-1, the V gene TRBV5-1; 8 bases line up with TRBD1. In germline, CDR1 is SGHRS, CDR2 YFSETQ. Germline trimming cut 2 bases from V and 1 base from J; bases unmatched to any gene: 1. This CDR3 contains 14 residues. Written as DNA, the CDR3 is TGCGCCAGCAGCTTTGGGACAGGGAACACTGAAGCTTTCTTT. Translated: CASSFGTGNTEAFF.

The V call is TRBV5-6, the J call TRBJ2-3; maybe TRBD2 (6 bases). V gave up 0 bases and J gave up 4 bases, with 6 bases separating them. Germline lookup yields CDR1 SGHDT and CDR2 YYEEEE. This CDR3 has 13 amino acids. The CDR3 loop is CASSLAGADTQYF. CDR3 DNA: TGTGCCAGCAGCTTGGCGGGGGCAGATACGCAGTATTTT.

J is TRBJ2-7 and V is TRBV6-1; a weak D match, TRBD2 (5 bases). The V gene's germline CDR1 is MNHNS and CDR2 SASEGT. The CDR3 has 15 residues. The germline V and J ends were trimmed by 3 bases and 2 bases, with 14 bases remaining between them. CDR3 bases: TGTGCCAGCAGTGAGATCGTAGGCGGGCCCTACGAGCAGTACTTC. It encodes CASSEIVGGPYEQYF.

The V gene is TRBV6-5, the J gene TRBJ2-3; 8 bases are shared with TRBD1. Germline CDR1 is MNHEY and CDR2 is SVGAGI. With 6 bases clipped from V and 7 bases from J, the junction kept 12 bases outside the gene matches. This CDR3 has 15 amino acids. CDR3 sequence (DNA): TGTGCCAGCAGGCCGGGACAGGCCACGTATTATACGCAGTATTTT. Protein product: CASRPGQATYYTQYF.

This chain links TRBV19 with TRBJ1-6, with a tentative D call TRBD1 (6 bases). The CDR3 is made up of 15 amino acids. The germline gives CDR1 LNHDA, CDR2 SQIVND (reference sequence). V was cut by 7 bases and J by 7 bases, with 17 bases left in between. CDR3 in amino acids: CASTPQGKGNSPLHF. CDR3 bases: TGTGCCAGTACCCCCCAGGGGAAGGGAAATTCACCCCTCCACTTT.

This chain joins TRBV11-2 and TRBJ2-7; tentative D call: TRBD1 (6 bases). The germline V gene has CDR1 SGHAT and CDR2 FQNNGV. The CDR3 has 14 residues. V dropped 3 bases and J dropped 0 bases, with 9 bases sitting between them. Here the CDR3 reads CASSFRGNSYEQYF. The DNA of the CDR3 is TGTGCCAGCAGCTTCAGGGGAAACTCCTACGAGCAGTACTTC.

CDR3 sequence: CASSSLSGSYNEQFF. In DNA form, the CDR3 reads TGCGCCAGCAGCTCCCTAAGCGGTTCCTACAATGAGCAGTTCTTC. V and J are TRBV5-1 and TRBJ2-1; a weak D match, TRBD2 (5 bases). This CDR3 contains 15 residues. Trimming took off 3 bases at V and 1 base at J, with 11 bases between the two ends. The germline V gene encodes CDR1 SGHRS and CDR2 YFSETQ.

This chain joins TRBV5-4 and TRBJ2-7; TRBD1 agrees at 9 bases. Germline V gives CDR1 SGHNT, CDR2 YYREEE (reference sequence). J was trimmed by 2 bases and V by 7 bases; bases with no gene match: 4. This CDR3 has 13 amino acids. Here the CDR3 reads CASGRDRAYEQYF. CDR3 DNA sequence: TGTGCCAGCGGACGGGACAGGGCCTACGAGCAGTACTTC.

The gene calls are TRBV11-2 and TRBJ1-4, with a tentative D call TRBD1 (6 bases). Trimming removed 2 bases from V and 8 bases from J, with 12 bases in between. The length of the CDR3 is 14 residues. CDR1 SGHAT and CDR2 FQNNGV come from the germline V gene. The CDR3 nucleotides are TGTGCCAGCAGCTTAAATATAGGGGGAGAAAAACTGTTTTTT. Translation: CASSLNIGGEKLFF.

The chain links TRBV28 to TRBJ1-1; D is ambiguous. The CDR3 is made up of 14 amino acids. Germline V gene sequence: CDR1 MDHEN, CDR2 SYDVKM. The V end was cut by 6 bases, the J end by 3 bases, with 14 bases between. The CDR3 reads CASSPRRLDTEAFF. The CDR3 bases are TGTGCCAGCAGCCCCCGGCGGTTGGACACTGAAGCTTTCTTT.

V usage is TRBV5-5 and J usage is TRBJ2-5; 8 bases align to TRBD1. Germline values: CDR1 SGHKS, CDR2 YYEKEE (reference sequence). Trimming at V came to 1 base and at J to 2 bases, leaving 16 bases not matched to a gene. CDR3 length: 19 residues. For the CDR3, the DNA is TGTGCCAGCAGCTTGTCTGTCAGGGGGCCTTCAGGGAAACAAGAGACCCAGTACTTC. It is translated as CASSLSVRGPSGKQETQYF.

The rearrangement uses TRBV10-3 and TRBJ1-2; TRBD1 matches at 9 bases. Trimming took 6 bases from V and 8 from J; bases not matched to a gene: 7. Looked up from germline, CDR1 is ENHRY and CDR2 is SYGVKD. The CDR3 has 13 residues. The CDR3 coding sequence is TGTGCCATCAGGAAGGACAGGGGAAGAGGCTACACCTTC. Protein: CAIRKDRGRGYTF.

V gene TRBV18 combines with J gene TRBJ1-2; 8 bases are shared with TRBD1. Losses at the gene ends were 3 bases for V and 4 bases for J; bases not matched to a gene: 7. Germline lookup yields CDR1 KGHSH and CDR2 LQKENI. CDR3 length: 15 residues. Here the CDR3 reads CASSPTGGDSYGYTF. CDR3 sequence (DNA): TGTGCCAGCTCACCCACAGGGGGTGATAGCTATGGCTACACCTTC.

The genes are TRBV11-2 and TRBJ2-1; D unclear. Germline V gene lookup returns CDR1 SGHAT and CDR2 FQNNGV. This CDR3 region has 13 residues. The germline V and J ends were trimmed by 3 bases and 3 bases, with 6 bases remaining between them. This CDR3 reads CASSFQVYNEQFF. The DNA of the CDR3 is TGTGCCAGCAGCTTTCAGGTCTACAATGAGCAGTTCTTC.

The genes are TRBV10-1 and TRBJ2-7; D gene uncertain. Germline V gene data show CDR1 as WNHNN and CDR2 as SYGVQD (reference sequence). Trimming left V 0 bases short and J 6 bases short, with 12 bases between. The CDR3 contains 14 residues. CDR3 in DNA: TGCGCCAGCAGTGAGTCCCCAGGCCGTCTCGAGCAGTACTTC. Amino acids: CASSESPGRLEQYF.

The chain uses TRBV7-9 and TRBJ1-2, with D perhaps TRBD1 (6 bases). CDR3 size: 14 residues. Germline V gene lookup returns CDR1 SEHNR and CDR2 FQNEAQ (reference sequence). Trimming cost V 7 bases and J 8 bases, with 20 bases left between them. CDR3 amino acids: CASIPRGGLKGYTF. DNA for the CDR3: TGTGCCAGCATCCCGCGCGGGGGGCTGAAGGGCTACACCTTC.

This clone has a single count. V gene TRBV15 combines with J gene TRBJ1-1; a possible D gene is TRBD1 (6 bases). The CDR3 is 13 residues long. Germline assignment: CDR1 LNHNV and CDR2 YYDKDF (reference sequence). V lost 0 bases to trimming and J lost 5 bases, with 7 bases between them. This CDR3 reads CATSRDRGTEAFF. Here the CDR3 DNA reads TGTGCCACCAGCAGAGATAGGGGGACTGAAGCTTTCTTT. The entire variable domain, with the rest obtained from reference TRBV15 and TRBJ1-1, is as follows: DAMVIQNPRYQVTQFGKPVTLSCSQTLNHNVMYWYQQKSSQAPKLLFHYYDKDFNNEADTPDNFQSRRPNTSFCFLDIRSPGLGDTAMYLCATSRDRGTEAFFGQGTRLTVV.

The chain combines TRBV3-1 (or the pseudogene TRBV3-2) with TRBJ2-7; TRBD2 might be the D (6 bases). The CDR3 covers 14 residues. V was trimmed by 8 bases and J by 1 base, leaving 15 bases between them. Germline-derived CDR1 and CDR2 are LGHDT and YNNKEL (reference sequence). CDR3 bases: TGTGCCAGCCAACCGGGACTCCTGTCCTACGAGCAGTACTTC. Translating gives CASQPGLLSYEQYF.

The chain links TRBV2 to TRBJ2-7, with D possibly matching TRBD2 (5 bases). Trimming shortened V by 7 bases and J by 7 bases, and 17 bases separated the two germline ends. CDR3 length: 13 amino acids. In germline, CDR1 is SNHLY, CDR2 FYNNEI. The CDR3, as DNA: TGTGCCAGCATGGGAGAAGGGCAAAGGGAGCAGTACTTC. Translation gives CASMGEGQREQYF.

The sample holds one count of this clone. This chain uses TRBV7-2 with TRBJ1-5; D might be TRBD1 (5 bases). Germline CDR1 reads SGHTA; CDR2 reads FQGNSA. CDR3 length equals 16 residues. Trimming removed 1 base at V and 4 bases at J, with 14 bases between. CDR3 in amino acids: CASSLVGTKGNQPQHF. Written as DNA, the CDR3 is TGTGCCAGCAGCTTAGTCGGGACTAAGGGGAATCAGCCCCAGCATTTT.